The following is a TCR beta chain sequence with its context. Its specificity is unknown. The sample is drawn from a study of identical twins. TCRdb fed the 5' RACE reads into MiXCR, producing one record per CDR3 protein. The sample lists hundreds of thousands of distinct CDR3 sequences; over 15% were seen once. In germline, CDR1 is SEHNR, CDR2 FQNEAQ (reference sequence). This CDR3 has 14 residues. Trimming removed 9 bases at V and 8 bases at J, with 17 bases between. Study outcomes and limitations: For cord blood, abundant beta clonotypes had fewer insertions, unlike memory repertoires, which showed none.

This sample was also put to use in a study of T cells expressing NK-cell markers. That work adds: In several donors, dominant clonotypes made up about 25-65% of CD3+CD56-NKG2C+ cells.

Sequences were obtained from PBMCs. The TCR originated in a woman between 18 and 30 years old in good health. This chain links TRBV7-9 with TRBJ1-6, with D maybe TRBD1 (6 bases). The CDR3 DNA sequence: TGTGCCAGTAAGACTCCGGACAGTTATTCACCCCTCCACTTT. It codes for CASKTPDSYSPLHF.